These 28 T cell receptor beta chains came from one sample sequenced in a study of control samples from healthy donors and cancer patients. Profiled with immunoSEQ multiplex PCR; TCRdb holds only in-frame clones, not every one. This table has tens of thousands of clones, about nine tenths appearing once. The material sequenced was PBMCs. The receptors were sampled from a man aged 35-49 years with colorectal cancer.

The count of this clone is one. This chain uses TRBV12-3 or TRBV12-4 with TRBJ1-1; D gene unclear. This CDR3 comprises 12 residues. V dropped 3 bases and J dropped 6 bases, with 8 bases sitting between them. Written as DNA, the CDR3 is TGTGCCAGCAGTTTGAACAGACCTGAAGCTTTCTTT. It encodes CASSLNRPEAFF.

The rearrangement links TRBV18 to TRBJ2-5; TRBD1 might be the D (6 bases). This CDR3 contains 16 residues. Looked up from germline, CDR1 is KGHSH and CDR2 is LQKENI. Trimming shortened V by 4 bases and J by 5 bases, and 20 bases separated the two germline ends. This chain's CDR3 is CASSQDRSPIYETQYF. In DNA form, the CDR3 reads TGTGCCAGCTCACAAGACAGGTCCCCAATTTACGAGACCCAGTACTTC. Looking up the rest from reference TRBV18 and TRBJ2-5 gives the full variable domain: NAGVMQNPRHLVRRRGQEARLRCSPMKGHSHVYWYRQLPEEGLKFMVYLQKENIIDESGMPKERFSAEFPKEGPSILRIQQVVRGDSAAYFCASSQDRSPIYETQYFGPGTRLLVL.

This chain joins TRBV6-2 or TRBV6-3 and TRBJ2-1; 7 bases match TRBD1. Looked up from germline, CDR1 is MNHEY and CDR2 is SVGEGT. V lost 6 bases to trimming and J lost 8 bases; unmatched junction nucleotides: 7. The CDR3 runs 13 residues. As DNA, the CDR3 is TGTGCCAGCAGCACTTACAGGGGCCATGAGCAGTTCTTC. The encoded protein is CASSTYRGHEQFF.

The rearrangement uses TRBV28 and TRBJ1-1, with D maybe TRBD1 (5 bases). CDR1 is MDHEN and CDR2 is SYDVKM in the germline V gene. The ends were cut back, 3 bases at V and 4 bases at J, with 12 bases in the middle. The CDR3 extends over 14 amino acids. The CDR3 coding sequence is TGTGCCAGCAGTTTTGCAGGGTCTGGCACTGAAGCTTTCTTT. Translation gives CASSFAGSGTEAFF.

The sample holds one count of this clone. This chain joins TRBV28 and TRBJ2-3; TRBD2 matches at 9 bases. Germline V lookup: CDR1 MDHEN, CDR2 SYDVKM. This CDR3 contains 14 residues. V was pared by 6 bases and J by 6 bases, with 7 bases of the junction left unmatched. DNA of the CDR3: TGTGCCAGCAGCCTAGCGGGACGATGGGATACGCAGTATTTT. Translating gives CASSLAGRWDTQYF.

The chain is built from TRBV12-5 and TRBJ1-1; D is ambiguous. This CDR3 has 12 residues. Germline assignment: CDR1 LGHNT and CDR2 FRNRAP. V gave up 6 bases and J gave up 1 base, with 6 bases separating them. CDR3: CASGEGNTEAFF. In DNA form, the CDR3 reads TGTGCTAGTGGAGAGGGGAACACTGAAGCTTTCTTT.

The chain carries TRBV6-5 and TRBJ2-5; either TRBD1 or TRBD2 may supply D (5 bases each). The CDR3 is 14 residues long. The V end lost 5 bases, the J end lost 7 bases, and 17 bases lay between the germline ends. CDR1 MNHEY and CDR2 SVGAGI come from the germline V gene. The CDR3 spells CASSKGRKVWTQYF. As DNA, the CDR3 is TGTGCCAGCAGTAAGGGACGGAAGGTCTGGACCCAGTACTTC.

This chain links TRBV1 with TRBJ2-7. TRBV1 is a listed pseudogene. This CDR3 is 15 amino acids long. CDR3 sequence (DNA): TGCACCAGCAGCCCTAGCCGACAGATTACCTACGAGCAGTACTTC. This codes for CTSSPSRQITYEQYF.

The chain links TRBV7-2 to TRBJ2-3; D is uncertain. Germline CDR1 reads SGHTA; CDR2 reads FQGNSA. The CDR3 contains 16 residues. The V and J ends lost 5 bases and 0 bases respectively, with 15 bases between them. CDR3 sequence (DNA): TGTGCCAGCAGCCTAAAGGGCAGAACTAGCACAGATACGCAGTATTTT. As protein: CASSLKGRTSTDTQYF. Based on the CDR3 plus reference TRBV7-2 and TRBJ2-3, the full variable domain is GAGVSQSPSNKVTEKGKDVELRCDPISGHTALYWYRQSLGQGLEFLIYFQGNSAPDKSGLPSDRFSAERTGGSVSTLTIQRTQQEDSAVYLCASSLKGRTSTDTQYFGPGTRLTVL.

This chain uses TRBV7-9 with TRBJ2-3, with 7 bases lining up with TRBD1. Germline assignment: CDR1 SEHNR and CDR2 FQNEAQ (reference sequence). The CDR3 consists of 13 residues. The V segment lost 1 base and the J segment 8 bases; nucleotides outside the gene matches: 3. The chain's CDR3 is CASSLEGARTQYF. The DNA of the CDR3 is TGTGCCAGCAGCTTAGAGGGGGCACGTACGCAGTATTTT. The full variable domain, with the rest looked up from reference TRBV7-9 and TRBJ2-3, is DTGVSQNPRHKITKRGQNVTFRCDPISEHNRLYWYRQTLGQGPEFLTYFQNEAQLEKSRLLSDRFSAERPKGSFSTLEIQRTEQGDSAMYLCASSLEGARTQYFGPGTRLTVL.

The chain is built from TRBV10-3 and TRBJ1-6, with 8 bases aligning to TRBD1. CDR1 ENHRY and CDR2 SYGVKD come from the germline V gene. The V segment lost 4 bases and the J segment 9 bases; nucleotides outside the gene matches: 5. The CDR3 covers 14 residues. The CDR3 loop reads CAISADRGGSPLHF. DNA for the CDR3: TGTGCCATCAGTGCCGACAGGGGTGGTTCACCCCTCCACTTT.

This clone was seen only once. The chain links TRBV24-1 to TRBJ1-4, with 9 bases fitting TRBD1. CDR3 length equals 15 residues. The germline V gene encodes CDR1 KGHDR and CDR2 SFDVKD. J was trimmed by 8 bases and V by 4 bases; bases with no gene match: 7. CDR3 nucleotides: TGTGCCACCAGTGACCCGGGACAGGGAGACGAAAAACTGTTTTTT. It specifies CATSDPGQGDEKLFF.

CDR3 nucleotide sequence: TGCACCAGCAGCCAAGGAGGGGGGCCGCTCCAACTTCCCTGCCCTACGCATTTT. Translation: CTSSQGGGPLQLPCPTHF. The chain recombines TRBV1 with TRBJ1-5. TRBV1 is a recognized pseudogene. This CDR3 is built from 18 residues.

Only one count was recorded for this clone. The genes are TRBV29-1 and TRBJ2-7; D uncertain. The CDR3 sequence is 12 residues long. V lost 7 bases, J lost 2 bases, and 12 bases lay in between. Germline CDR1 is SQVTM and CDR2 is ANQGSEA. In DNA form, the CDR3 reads TGCAGCGCTGGCCGGGCCGCCTACGAGCAGTACTTC. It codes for CSAGRAAYEQYF.

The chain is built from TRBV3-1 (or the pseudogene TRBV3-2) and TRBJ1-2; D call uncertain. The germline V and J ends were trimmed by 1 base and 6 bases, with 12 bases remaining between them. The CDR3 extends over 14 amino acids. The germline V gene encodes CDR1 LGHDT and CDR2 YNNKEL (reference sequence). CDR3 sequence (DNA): TGTGCCAGCAGCCAAGCCGAAGGGATCCATGGCTACACCTTC. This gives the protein CASSQAEGIHGYTF.

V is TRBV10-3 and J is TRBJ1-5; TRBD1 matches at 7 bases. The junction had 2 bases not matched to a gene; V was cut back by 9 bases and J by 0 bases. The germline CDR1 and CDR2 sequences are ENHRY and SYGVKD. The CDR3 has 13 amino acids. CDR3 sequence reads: CAITGDSNQPQHF. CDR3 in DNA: TGTGCCATAACAGGGGATAGCAATCAGCCCCAGCATTTT.

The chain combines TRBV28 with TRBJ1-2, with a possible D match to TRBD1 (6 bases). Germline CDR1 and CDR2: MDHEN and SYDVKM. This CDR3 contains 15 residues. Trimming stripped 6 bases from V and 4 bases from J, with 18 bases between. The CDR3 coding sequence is TGTGCCAGCAGCCCTCCGTTGGGAGGGGGCTATGGCTACACCTTC. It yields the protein CASSPPLGGGYGYTF.

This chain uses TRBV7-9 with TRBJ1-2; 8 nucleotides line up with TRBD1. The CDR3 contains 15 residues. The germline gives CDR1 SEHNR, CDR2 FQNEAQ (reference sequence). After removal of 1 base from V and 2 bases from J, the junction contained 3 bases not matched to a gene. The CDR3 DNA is TGTGCCAGCAGCTTAGGAACAGGGGGGAACTATGGCTACACCTTC. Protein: CASSLGTGGNYGYTF.

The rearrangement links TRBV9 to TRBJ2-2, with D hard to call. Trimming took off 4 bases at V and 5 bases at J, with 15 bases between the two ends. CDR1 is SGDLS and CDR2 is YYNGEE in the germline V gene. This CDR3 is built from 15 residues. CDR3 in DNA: TGTGCCAGCAGCCAGGACCTCATAGGTACCGGGGAGCTGTTTTTT. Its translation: CASSQDLIGTGELFF.

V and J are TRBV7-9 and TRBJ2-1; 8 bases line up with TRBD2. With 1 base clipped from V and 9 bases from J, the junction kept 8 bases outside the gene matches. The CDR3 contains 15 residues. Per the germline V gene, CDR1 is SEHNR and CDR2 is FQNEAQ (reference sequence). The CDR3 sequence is CASSLEAGVRGEQFF. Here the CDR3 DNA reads TGTGCCAGCAGCTTAGAAGCGGGAGTGAGAGGTGAGCAGTTCTTC.

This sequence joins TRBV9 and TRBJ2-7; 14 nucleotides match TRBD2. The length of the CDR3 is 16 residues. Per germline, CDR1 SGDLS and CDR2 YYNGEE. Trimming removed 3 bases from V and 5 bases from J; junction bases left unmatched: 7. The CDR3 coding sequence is TGTGCCAGCAGCGAGGGGACTAGCGGGAGCATCAACGAGCAGTACTTC. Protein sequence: CASSEGTSGSINEQYF.

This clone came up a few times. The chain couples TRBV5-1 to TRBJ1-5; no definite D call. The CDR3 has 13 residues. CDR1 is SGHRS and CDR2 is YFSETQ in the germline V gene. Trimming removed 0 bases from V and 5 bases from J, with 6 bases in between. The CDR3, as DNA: TGCGCCAGCAGCTTGGAATCAGATCAGCCCCAGCATTTT. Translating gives CASSLESDQPQHF.

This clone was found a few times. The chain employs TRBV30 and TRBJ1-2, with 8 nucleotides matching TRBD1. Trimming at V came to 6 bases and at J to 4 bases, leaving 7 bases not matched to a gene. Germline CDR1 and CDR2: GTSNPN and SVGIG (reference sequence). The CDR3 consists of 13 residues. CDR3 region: CACVRDRPYGYTF. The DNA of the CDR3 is TGTGCCTGCGTGAGGGACAGGCCCTATGGCTACACCTTC.

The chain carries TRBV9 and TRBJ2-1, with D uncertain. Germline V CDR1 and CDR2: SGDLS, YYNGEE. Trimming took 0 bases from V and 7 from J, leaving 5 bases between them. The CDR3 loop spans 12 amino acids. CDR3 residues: CASSVAANEQFF. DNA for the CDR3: TGTGCCAGCAGCGTAGCAGCGAATGAGCAGTTCTTC.

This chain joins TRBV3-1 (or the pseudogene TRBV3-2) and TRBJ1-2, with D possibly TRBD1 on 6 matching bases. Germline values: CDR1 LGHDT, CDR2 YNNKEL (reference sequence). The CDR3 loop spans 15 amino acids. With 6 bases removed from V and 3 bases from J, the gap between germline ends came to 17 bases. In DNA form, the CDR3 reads TGTGCCAGCAGATTGGGGGCTTTAGAGGACTATGGCTACACCTTC. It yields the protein CASRLGALEDYGYTF.

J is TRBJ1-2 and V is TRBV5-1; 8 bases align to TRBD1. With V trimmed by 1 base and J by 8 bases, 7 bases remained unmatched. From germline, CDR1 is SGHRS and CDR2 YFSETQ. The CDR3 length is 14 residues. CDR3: CASSLKTGAKGYTF. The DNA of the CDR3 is TGCGCCAGCAGCTTGAAGACAGGGGCTAAGGGCTACACCTTC.

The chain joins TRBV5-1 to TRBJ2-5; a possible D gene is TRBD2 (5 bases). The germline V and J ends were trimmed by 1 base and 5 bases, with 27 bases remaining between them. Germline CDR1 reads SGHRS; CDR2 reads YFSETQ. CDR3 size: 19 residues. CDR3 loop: CASSLLWEPTLASGETQYF. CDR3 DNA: TGCGCCAGCAGCTTGTTGTGGGAGCCAACTTTGGCAAGTGGGGAGACCCAGTACTTC.

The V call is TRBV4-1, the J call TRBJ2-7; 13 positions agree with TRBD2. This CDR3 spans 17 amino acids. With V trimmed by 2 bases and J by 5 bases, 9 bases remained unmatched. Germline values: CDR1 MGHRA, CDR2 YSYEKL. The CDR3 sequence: CASSQPIRTSGGDEQYF. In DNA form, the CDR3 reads TGCGCCAGCAGCCAACCTATCCGGACTAGCGGGGGAGACGAGCAGTACTTC.